The count of the clone carrying this T cell receptor beta chain is one. The antigen is undetermined. This sample was taken from a study of blood T cells in healthy people across ages. Study results and caveats: There was no known CMV status for donors, so expanded clonotype changes were possibly confounded. Significant beta diversity loss was already apparent by age about 42, declining roughly linearly.

Primed by a sample-barcoded 5' primer and a J-beta primer mix, a second PCR proceeded for about 7 to 11 cycles. All samples yielded 3 million or more CDR3-containing paired-end reads. Using its own MiXCR run on the 5' RACE reads, TCRdb lists one record per CDR3 protein. Counted here are hundreds of thousands of distinct CDR3 sequences, about 54% occurring once; the ten biggest clones make up around 37%. Per the germline V gene, CDR1 is MNHEY and CDR2 is SVGAGI. The ends were cut back, 2 bases at V and 0 bases at J, with 8 bases in the middle. This CDR3 has 15 amino acids. Sequenced: blood. The chain combines TRBV6-5 with TRBJ2-1; tentatively, D is TRBD2 (5 bases). The receptor's source is a man aged 60 to 69 in good health. In DNA form, the CDR3 reads TGTGCCAGCAGTTACGACACTAGCTCCTACAATGAGCAGTTCTTC. It translates to CASSYDTSSYNEQFF.